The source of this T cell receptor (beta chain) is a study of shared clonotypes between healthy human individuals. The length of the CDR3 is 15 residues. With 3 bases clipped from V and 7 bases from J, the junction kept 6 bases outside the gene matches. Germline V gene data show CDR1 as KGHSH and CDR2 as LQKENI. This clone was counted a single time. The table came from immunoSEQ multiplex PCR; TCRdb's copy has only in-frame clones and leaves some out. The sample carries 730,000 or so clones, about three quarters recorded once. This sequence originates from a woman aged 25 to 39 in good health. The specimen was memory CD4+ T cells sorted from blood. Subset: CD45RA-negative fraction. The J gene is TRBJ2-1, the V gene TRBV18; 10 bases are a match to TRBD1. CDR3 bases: TGTGCCAGCTCACCTCCGGGACAGGGGACAAATGAGCAGTTCTTC. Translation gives CASSPPGQGTNEQFF. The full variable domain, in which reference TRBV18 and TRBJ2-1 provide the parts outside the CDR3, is NAGVMQNPRHLVRRRGQEARLRCSPMKGHSHVYWYRQLPEEGLKFMVYLQKENIIDESGMPKERFSAEFPKEGPSILRIQQVVRGDSAAYFCASSPPGQGTNEQFFGPGTRLTVL.